This TCR beta chain emerged from a study of read filtering for tumor transcriptome and immune sequencing. At the time of active disease, bone marrow was collected from every patient. The library was built from around 0.4 ug RNA with molecular barcoded adaptors for alpha/delta and beta/gamma chains. TCRdb independently ran MiXCR on the reads; one entry per CDR3 protein. Here the sample spans tens of thousands of distinct CDR3 sequences, approximately 14% being singletons. Germline CDR1 is DFQATT and CDR2 is SNEGSKA (reference sequence). The length of the CDR3 is 15 residues. The trim removed 3 bases at V and 11 bases at J, leaving 10 bases unmatched. The sample holds many counts of this clonotype.

The rearrangement joins TRBV20-1 to TRBJ2-1; TRBD2 matches 13 bases. Sequencing was done on a sample of a population of CD138-negative cells sorted from bone marrow. This receptor was obtained from a donor older than 35 with multiple myeloma. CDR3 bases: TGCAGTGCTAGCCGTTTGGGGACTAGCGGGACAAAGCAGTTCTTC. Translated: CSASRLGTSGTKQFF.